The text below deals with one T cell receptor beta chain. Its specificity is unknown. This sample stems from a study of cytomegalovirus exposure and HLA in healthy donors. The study, taken as a whole, reports: On later analysis, the bulk of CMV-associated TCR beta chains appeared to be HLA-restricted. It was in a later analysis that TCR association rates were seen to vary by HLA locus, highest for DRB1 and lowest for HLA-C.

This PCR relied on a set of 60 Vbeta primers and 13 Jbeta primers. Authors' analysis steps: In a later analysis, the count reached 82 million or so unique TCR beta chains, with roughly 9.9 million shared. Sequencing was performed with immunoSEQ multiplex PCR; in TCRdb, only in-frame clones are kept and a portion is missing. The V and J calls and the clone size are those of that table, but D and trimming were determined from the DNA. The sample lists around 150,000 clones, 76% occurring once. With V trimmed by 2 bases and J by 5 bases, 8 bases remained unmatched. From germline, CDR1 is SGHRS and CDR2 YFSETQ. This CDR3 comprises 15 residues.

Sequences were obtained from PBMCs. The clonotype originates from a man in his forties in good health and CMV-seronegative. J is TRBJ2-3 and V is TRBV5-1; 7 nucleotides line up with TRBD1. The CDR3 coding sequence is TGCGCCAGCAGCTTAGTGGGGGCAGGGGGAGATACGCAGTATTTT. Protein sequence: CASSLVGAGGDTQYF.